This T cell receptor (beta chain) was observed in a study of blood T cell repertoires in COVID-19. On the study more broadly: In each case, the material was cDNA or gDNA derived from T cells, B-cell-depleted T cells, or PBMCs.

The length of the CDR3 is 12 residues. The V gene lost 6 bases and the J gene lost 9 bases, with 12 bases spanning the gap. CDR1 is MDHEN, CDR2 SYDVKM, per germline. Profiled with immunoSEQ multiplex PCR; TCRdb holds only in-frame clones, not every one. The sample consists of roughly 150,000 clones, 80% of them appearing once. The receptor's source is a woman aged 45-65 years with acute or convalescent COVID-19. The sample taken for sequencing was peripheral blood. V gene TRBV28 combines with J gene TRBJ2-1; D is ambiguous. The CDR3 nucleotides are TGTGCCAGCAGCAAAGTAACGGTTGAGCAGTTCTTC. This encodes CASSKVTVEQFF. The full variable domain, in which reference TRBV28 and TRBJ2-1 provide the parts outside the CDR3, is DVKVTQSSRYLVKRTGEKVFLECVQDMDHENMFWYRQDPGLGLRLIYFSYDVKMKEKGDIPEGYSVSREKKERFSLILESASTNQTSMYLCASSKVTVEQFFGPGTRLTVL.